This entry lists 4 T cell receptor beta chains sequenced from one sample in a study of blood T cell repertoires in COVID-19. Libraries were prepared by immunoSEQ multiplex PCR; TCRdb keeps only in-frame clonotypes and omits some of them. This sample yields about 130,000 clones, of which around 81% are seen a single time; 10% to 14% belongs to the top ten. Sequencing was done on a sample of peripheral blood. These receptors all stem from a human donor in a cohort sampled during active COVID-19.

This clone showed up many times. The CDR3 coding sequence is TGTGCCAGCAGCTTAGGCAGGGGAAACACTGAAGCTTTCTTT. This gives the protein CASSLGRGNTEAFF. The V call is TRBV7-2, the J call TRBJ1-1, with a weak D call TRBD1 (6 bases). Trimming removed 1 base from V and 2 bases from J, with 8 bases in between. Per germline, CDR1 SGHTA and CDR2 FQGNSA. CDR3 length equals 14 residues. Together with reference TRBV7-2 and TRBJ1-1, the CDR3 gives the full variable domain: GAGVSQSPSNKVTEKGKDVELRCDPISGHTALYWYRQSLGQGLEFLIYFQGNSAPDKSGLPSDRFSAERTGGSVSTLTIQRTQQEDSAVYLCASSLGRGNTEAFFGQGTRLTVV.

The V and J genes are TRBV4-1 and TRBJ1-4; D perhaps matches TRBD1 (5 bases). Germline V gene sequence: CDR1 MGHRA, CDR2 YSYEKL. V was trimmed by 1 base and J by 14 bases, leaving 20 bases between them. The CDR3 has 15 amino acids. The CDR3 nucleotides are TGCGCCAGCAGCCAAGTTGGGGCCAGGTCGAAGGTGCTGTTTTTT. It codes for CASSQVGARSKVLFF.

This clone was found once. The chain carries TRBV28 and TRBJ1-1; no reliable D call. The V gene lost 4 bases and the J gene lost 1 base, with 7 bases spanning the gap. Germline-derived CDR1 and CDR2 are MDHEN and SYDVKM. The CDR3 runs 13 residues. The chain's CDR3 is CASSSFPNTEAFF. The CDR3 region has the DNA TGTGCCAGCAGTTCTTTCCCGAACACTGAAGCTTTCTTT.

The chain joins TRBV2 to TRBJ2-5, with 7 nucleotides matching TRBD1. CDR1 is SNHLY, CDR2 FYNNEI, per germline. V was clipped by 5 bases and J by 0 bases; unmatched bases: 9. There are 16 residues in the CDR3. CDR3 in DNA: TGTGCCAGCAGTTCCTCACAGGGGAAATACCAAGAGACCCAGTACTTC. Encoded protein: CASSSSQGKYQETQYF.